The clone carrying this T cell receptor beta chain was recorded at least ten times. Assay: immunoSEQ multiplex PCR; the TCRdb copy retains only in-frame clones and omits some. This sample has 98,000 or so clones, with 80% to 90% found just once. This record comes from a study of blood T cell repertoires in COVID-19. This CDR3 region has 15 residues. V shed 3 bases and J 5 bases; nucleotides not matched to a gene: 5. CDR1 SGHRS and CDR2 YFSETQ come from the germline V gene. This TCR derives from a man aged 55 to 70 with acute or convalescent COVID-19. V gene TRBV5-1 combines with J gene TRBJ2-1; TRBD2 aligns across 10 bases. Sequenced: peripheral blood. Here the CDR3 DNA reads TGCGCCAGCAGCTACCTAGCGGGAGCCGACAATGAGCAGTTCTTC. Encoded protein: CASSYLAGADNEQFF.